These T cell receptor beta chains were read from a single sample in a study of tumor-infiltrating lymphocytes in oesophageal squamous cell carcinoma. A single record per CDR3 protein comes from TCRdb applying MiXCR to the PCR reads. The table has about 15,000 distinct CDR3 sequences, 40% to 60% seen once. Sequencing was carried out using esophageal tumor tissue. The receptors derive from a male donor with esophageal squamous cell carcinoma. The CDR3 runs from the conserved cysteine through the conserved F or W. Fields, in order: clone size, V gene, J gene, D gene, CDR3 DNA, CDR3 protein. D genes are given only for firm matches. Clone size appears in some rows only: once, few, many, or a class for an expanded clone.

clone size: -; V gene: TRBV19; J gene: TRBJ2-1; D gene: TRBD2; CDR3 DNA: TGTGCCAGTAGTATAGATCCGGGGGGAAGCTCCTACAATGAGCAGTTCTTC; CDR3 protein: CASSIDPGGSSYNEQFF
clone size: -; V gene: TRBV12-3/TRBV12-4; J gene: TRBJ2-3; D gene: TRBD2; CDR3 DNA: TGTGCCAGCAGTAATCCGGGACTACTCACAGATACGCAGTATTTT; CDR3 protein: CASSNPGLLTDTQYF
clone size: few; V gene: TRBV7-8; J gene: TRBJ2-2; D gene: -; CDR3 DNA: TGTGCCAGCAGGGGGCTAACCGGGGAGCTGTTTTTT; CDR3 protein: CASRGLTGELFF
clone size: large; V gene: TRBV7-3; J gene: TRBJ2-5; D gene: -; CDR3 DNA: TGTGCCAGCAGCCCCAGGGGGCGGGGGGAGACCCAGTACTTC; CDR3 protein: CASSPRGRGETQYF
clone size: -; V gene: TRBV7-3; J gene: TRBJ2-3; D gene: TRBD2; CDR3 DNA: TGTGCCAGCAGCTTAACTACTAGCGGGCCGCTTTACCTCATGGATACGCAGTATTTT; CDR3 protein: CASSLTTSGPLYLMDTQYF
clone size: -; V gene: TRBV7-3; J gene: TRBJ2-4; D gene: -; CDR3 DNA: TGTGCCAGCAGCTTAGAATGGGGGGCGGACTGGATAATAGCCAAAAACATTCAGTACTTC; CDR3 protein: CASSLEWGADWIIAKNIQYF
clone size: many; V gene: TRBV11-3; J gene: TRBJ2-1; D gene: TRBD2; CDR3 DNA: TGTGCCAGCAGCCTGGGGACTAGCGGTTACAATGAGCAGTTCTTC; CDR3 protein: CASSLGTSGYNEQFF
clone size: medium-sized; V gene: TRBV7-9; J gene: TRBJ2-7; D gene: TRBD2; CDR3 DNA: TGTGCCAGCAGCTTAGGGTGGCTAGCGGGAGGGCACAGGCATGAGCAGTACTTC; CDR3 protein: CASSLGWLAGGHRHEQYF
clone size: -; V gene: TRBV7-2; J gene: TRBJ2-3; D gene: -; CDR3 DNA: TGTGCCAGCAGCTTAGATGGTAGCAGAGATACGCAGTATTTT; CDR3 protein: CASSLDGSRDTQYF
clone size: -; V gene: TRBV27; J gene: TRBJ2-1; D gene: TRBD2; CDR3 DNA: TGTGCCAGCAGTTTACTGGCTAGCGGGAGGGCCGGGAATGAGCAGTTCTTC; CDR3 protein: CASSLLASGRAGNEQFF
clone size: -; V gene: TRBV7-9; J gene: TRBJ2-5; D gene: TRBD1; CDR3 DNA: TGTGCCAGCAGCTTTGGACAGGCGCCCCAAGAGACCCAGTACTTC; CDR3 protein: CASSFGQAPQETQYF
clone size: once; V gene: TRBV6-8; J gene: TRBJ2-7; D gene: -; CDR3 DNA: TGTGCCAGCAGGCCAAGGGGAGGGGGCCAGTACTTC; CDR3 protein: CASRPRGGGQYF
clone size: -; V gene: TRBV6-4; J gene: TRBJ2-7; D gene: TRBD2; CDR3 DNA: TGTGCCAGCAGTGACACACCGGGACTAGCTTCTCAGCAGTACTTC; CDR3 protein: CASSDTPGLASQQYF
clone size: many; V gene: TRBV18; J gene: TRBJ2-7; D gene: TRBD2; CDR3 DNA: TGTGCCAGCTCACGTAGACTAGCGGGAGGACTAACCTACGAGCAGTACTTC; CDR3 protein: CASSRRLAGGLTYEQYF
clone size: many; V gene: TRBV5-4; J gene: TRBJ2-5; D gene: -; CDR3 DNA: TGCGCCAGCAGCTTACAGGGAGCCGAAGAGACCCAGTACTTC; CDR3 protein: CASSLQGAEETQYF
clone size: many; V gene: TRBV28; J gene: TRBJ2-7; D gene: -; CDR3 DNA: TGTGCCAGCAGTTTATGGGGGGGTAGGTTCGAGCAGTACTTC; CDR3 protein: CASSLWGGRFEQYF
clone size: many; V gene: TRBV28; J gene: TRBJ1-4; D gene: -; CDR3 DNA: TGTGCCAGCAGTTTATGGCAGTCTGCCGGTAATGAAAAACTGTTTTTT; CDR3 protein: CASSLWQSAGNEKLFF
clone size: -; V gene: TRBV27; J gene: TRBJ1-2; D gene: -; CDR3 DNA: TGTGCCAGCAGTTTAAGACAGAACTATGGCTACACCTTC; CDR3 protein: CASSLRQNYGYTF
clone size: medium-sized; V gene: TRBV27; J gene: TRBJ2-4; D gene: -; CDR3 DNA: TGTGCCAGCAGTCAGCTGGCCAAAAACATTCAGTACTTC; CDR3 protein: CASSQLAKNIQYF
clone size: many; V gene: TRBV28; J gene: TRBJ2-2; D gene: TRBD1; CDR3 DNA: TGTGCCAGCAGCCTGACAGGGGGCTTGGGTCGCGGGAAGCTGTTTTTT; CDR3 protein: CASSLTGGLGRGKLFF
clone size: large; V gene: TRBV7-3; J gene: TRBJ2-6; D gene: -; CDR3 DNA: TGTGCCAGCAGCTTGGTAGCTGGGGCCAACGTCCTGACTTTC; CDR3 protein: CASSLVAGANVLTF
clone size: -; V gene: TRBV7-2; J gene: TRBJ2-3; D gene: -; CDR3 DNA: TGTGCCAGCAGCTTAACAGGTTCAGATACGCAGTATTTT; CDR3 protein: CASSLTGSDTQYF
clone size: -; V gene: TRBV28; J gene: TRBJ2-5; D gene: TRBD2; CDR3 DNA: TGTGCCAGCTCACGGCCTAGCGGACAAGAGACCCAGTACTTC; CDR3 protein: CASSRPSGQETQYF
clone size: -; V gene: TRBV7-8; J gene: TRBJ2-3; D gene: TRBD2; CDR3 DNA: TGTGCCAGCAGCCTCTCCGGGGGGGGGGCGGTTATGCAGTATTTT; CDR3 protein: CASSLSGGGAVMQYF
clone size: few; V gene: TRBV12-3/TRBV12-4; J gene: TRBJ2-5; D gene: -; CDR3 DNA: TGTGCCAGCAACGGAGGGGTCTTAGAGACCCAGTACTTC; CDR3 protein: CASNGGVLETQYF
clone size: few; V gene: TRBV7-2; J gene: TRBJ2-1; D gene: -; CDR3 DNA: TGTGCCAGCAGCCAACGTTTATACGCCGGGAATGAGCAGTTCTTC; CDR3 protein: CASSQRLYAGNEQFF
clone size: many; V gene: TRBV11-2; J gene: TRBJ2-3; D gene: TRBD2; CDR3 DNA: TGTGCCAGCAGCCTAGGGACTAGCGGACGCACAGATACGCAGTATTTT; CDR3 protein: CASSLGTSGRTDTQYF
clone size: -; V gene: TRBV28; J gene: TRBJ2-1; D gene: TRBD2; CDR3 DNA: TGTGCCAGCAGTCCACCGACTAGCGGGGGAGGGACCCAGTTCTTC; CDR3 protein: CASSPPTSGGGTQFF
clone size: -; V gene: TRBV6-1; J gene: TRBJ2-4; D gene: -; CDR3 DNA: TGTGCCAGCGAGGGTTTGGACAGAGCATACAATGAGCAGTACTTC; CDR3 protein: CASEGLDRAYNEQYF
clone size: -; V gene: TRBV6-1; J gene: TRBJ2-4; D gene: -; CDR3 DNA: TGTGCCAGCTCTCCTAAGGGGTTCTCCTATAATTCACCCCTCCACTTC; CDR3 protein: CASSPKGFSYNSPLHF
clone size: -; V gene: TRBV10-3; J gene: TRBJ2-2; D gene: TRBD2; CDR3 DNA: TGTGCCATCAGTGAGTCGCCTAGCGGGAGGAACACCGGGGAGCTGTTTTTT; CDR3 protein: CAISESPSGRNTGELFF
clone size: many; V gene: TRBV5-6; J gene: TRBJ2-6; D gene: -; CDR3 DNA: TGTGCCAGCAGCGGGTATTCTGGGGCCAACGTCCTGACTTTC; CDR3 protein: CASSGYSGANVLTF
clone size: medium-sized; V gene: TRBV7-2; J gene: TRBJ2-7; D gene: -; CDR3 DNA: TGTGCCAGCAGCTTAGTCGCGGTGGGGGCCTACGAGCAGTACTTC; CDR3 protein: CASSLVAVGAYEQYF
clone size: -; V gene: TRBV7-5; J gene: TRBJ1-2; D gene: -; CDR3 DNA: -; CDR3 protein: CISVPEARAGTGENYGYTF
clone size: -; V gene: TRBV6-1; J gene: TRBJ2-7; D gene: TRBD2; CDR3 DNA: TGTGCCAGCAGCCGCCCCCCTAGCGGGTTCTCCTACAATGAGCAGTACTTC; CDR3 protein: CASSRPPSGFSYNEQYF
clone size: -; V gene: TRBV29-1; J gene: TRBJ2-1; D gene: TRBD2; CDR3 DNA: TGCAGCGTTGATACTAGCGGGAGCGGTGAGCAGTTCTTC; CDR3 protein: CSVDTSGSGEQFF
clone size: few; V gene: TRBV7-8; J gene: TRBJ2-2; D gene: TRBD1; CDR3 DNA: TGTGCCAGCAGCTTAGTCTCGACAGGGGGTATCGGGGAGCTGTTTTTT; CDR3 protein: CASSLVSTGGIGELFF
clone size: -; V gene: TRBV5-4; J gene: TRBJ2-1; D gene: -; CDR3 DNA: TGCGCCAGCAGCTCGCGGCTGGAGCGGGCAGATACGCAGTTCTTC; CDR3 protein: CASSSRLERADTQFF
clone size: -; V gene: TRBV6-4; J gene: TRBJ2-2; D gene: TRBD2; CDR3 DNA: TGTGCCAGCAAGGAAGCGGGAGCAAGAACCGGGGAGCTGTTTTTT; CDR3 protein: CASKEAGARTGELFF
clone size: -; V gene: TRBV7-4; J gene: TRBJ2-1; D gene: -; CDR3 DNA: TGTGCCAGCAGCTTCCTGGGTAGGGATGAGCAGTTCTTC; CDR3 protein: CASSFLGRDEQFF
clone size: -; V gene: TRBV7-2; J gene: TRBJ2-3; D gene: TRBD2; CDR3 DNA: TGTGCCAGCAGTTCAAGCGGGAGTCTTGGAGATACGCAGTATTTT; CDR3 protein: CASSSSGSLGDTQYF
clone size: -; V gene: TRBV12-3/TRBV12-4; J gene: TRBJ2-1; D gene: -; CDR3 DNA: TGTGCCAGCTGCACTTCGGGGACCTCCCACAATGAGCAGTTCTTC; CDR3 protein: CASCTSGTSHNEQFF
clone size: -; V gene: TRBV7-2; J gene: TRBJ2-1; D gene: TRBD2; CDR3 DNA: TGTGCCAGCAGCTTATGGGGGGGAGTTTACAATGAGCAGTTCTTC; CDR3 protein: CASSLWGGVYNEQFF
clone size: few; V gene: TRBV7-8; J gene: TRBJ2-5; D gene: -; CDR3 DNA: TGTGCCAGCAGCTTAGCTGCCCAAGAGACCCAGTACTTC; CDR3 protein: CASSLAAQETQYF
clone size: few; V gene: TRBV7-6; J gene: TRBJ2-1; D gene: -; CDR3 DNA: TGTGCCAGCAGCTTAGTCACCAATGAGCAGTTCTTC; CDR3 protein: CASSLVTNEQFF
clone size: -; V gene: TRBV3-1; J gene: TRBJ2-1; D gene: TRBD1; CDR3 DNA: TGTGCCAGCAGCCAAGATCCCGTAGGGGGCGCGAATGAGCAGTTCTTC; CDR3 protein: CASSQDPVGGANEQFF
clone size: -; V gene: TRBV6-2/TRBV6-3; J gene: TRBJ1-1; D gene: -; CDR3 DNA: TGTGCCAGCAGACCTGCTGTTGGGTTATGGGTGGCTTTCTTT; CDR3 protein: CASRPAVGLWVAFF
clone size: -; V gene: TRBV7-6; J gene: TRBJ2-3; D gene: TRBD2; CDR3 DNA: TGTGCCAGCAGCCTGGGGGCTAGCGGGAGAGTCCGTGCTAAACAAAATGAGCAGTATTTT; CDR3 protein: CASSLGASGRVRAKQNEQYF
clone size: -; V gene: TRBV7-2; J gene: TRBJ2-7; D gene: TRBD2; CDR3 DNA: TGTGCCAGCAGCTTATCTTCGGCGGGGGAACGCTCCTACGAGCAGTACTTC; CDR3 protein: CASSLSSAGERSYEQYF
clone size: once; V gene: TRBV28; J gene: TRBJ1-4; D gene: -; CDR3 DNA: TGTGCCAGCAGTTCCCAAAGACAGGCACGCGAAAAACTGTTTTTT; CDR3 protein: CASSSQRQAREKLFF